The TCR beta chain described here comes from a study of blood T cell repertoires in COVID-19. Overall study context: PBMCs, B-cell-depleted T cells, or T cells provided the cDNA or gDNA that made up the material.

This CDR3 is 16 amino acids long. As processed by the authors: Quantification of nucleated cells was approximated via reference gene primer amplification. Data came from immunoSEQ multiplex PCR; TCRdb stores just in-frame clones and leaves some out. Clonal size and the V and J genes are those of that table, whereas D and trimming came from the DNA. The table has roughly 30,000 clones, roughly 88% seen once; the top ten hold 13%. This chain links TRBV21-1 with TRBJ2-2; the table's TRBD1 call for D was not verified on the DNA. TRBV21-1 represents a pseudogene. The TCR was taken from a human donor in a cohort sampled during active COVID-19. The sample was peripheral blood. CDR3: CASSKEKGVGTGELFF. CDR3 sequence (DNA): TGTGCCAGCAGCAAAGAGAAGGGGGTCGGCACCGGGGAGCTGTTTTTT.